The 26 T cell receptor beta chains reported below all come from one sample, sequenced in a study of T cell responses to AZD1222 COVID-19 vaccine. Assay used: immunoSEQ multiplex PCR; TCRdb lists only in-frame clones, some missing. The sample holds some 130,000 clones, approximately 90% seen once. Here the sequenced sample was peripheral blood, taken on day 0 of AZD1222 vaccination. The receptors here all came from an adult in good health.

CDR3 sequence (DNA): TGTGCCAGCAGTTCCACTCGGACTCCTGGCTACACCTTC. It translates to CASSSTRTPGYTF. The chain joins TRBV11-2 to TRBJ1-2; D is undetermined. Germline V gives CDR1 SGHAT, CDR2 FQNNGV. With 6 bases removed from V and 7 bases from J, the gap between germline ends came to 15 bases. The CDR3 consists of 13 residues.

The chain carries TRBV23-1 and TRBJ1-2, with 7 bases aligning to TRBD1. Being an ORF, TRBV23-1 has a function that is uncertain. J lost 7 bases, V lost 8 bases, and 7 bases had no gene match. The CDR3 contains 12 residues. The CDR3 nucleotides are TGCGCCAGCCTACCCAGGGGGACTGGCTACACCTTC. It is translated as CASLPRGTGYTF.

The rearrangement links TRBV6-5 to TRBJ1-1; D is undetermined. V lost 7 bases, J lost 4 bases, and 13 bases lay in between. The CDR3 contains 13 residues. Germline V gives CDR1 MNHEY, CDR2 SVGAGI. CDR3 region: CASTQRESTEAFF. For the CDR3, the DNA is TGTGCCAGCACTCAACGGGAGTCCACTGAAGCTTTCTTT.

This clone was observed at least ten times. The chain has TRBV2 and TRBJ2-7, with 9 bases fitting TRBD2. V was pared by 2 bases and J by 4 bases, with 9 bases of the junction left unmatched. CDR3 length equals 16 residues. Per germline, CDR1 SNHLY and CDR2 FYNNEI. The CDR3 DNA follows: TGTGCCAGCAGTGAATTCCTAGCGGGACCTCGGTACGAGCAGTACTTC. It encodes CASSEFLAGPRYEQYF.

About this clone: The junction shows a germline mismatch at one end, possibly a read error. The chain has TRBV4-2 and TRBJ2-1; possible D gene TRBD2, 6 bases. This CDR3 has 15 residues. Germline lookup yields CDR1 LGHNA and CDR2 YNFKEQ. CDR3 coding DNA: TGTGCCAGCAGCCAAGTCGGGGGATCCTTCAATGAGCAGTTCTTC. Translated, it gives CASSQVGGSFNEQFF.

The chain links TRBV5-4 to TRBJ1-1, with 7 bases aligning to TRBD1. The CDR3 consists of 14 residues. Trimming at V came to 2 bases and at J to 5 bases, leaving 6 bases not matched to a gene. Germline loops: CDR1 SGHNT, CDR2 YYREEE (reference sequence). CDR3 DNA: TGTGCCAGCAGCTTCCTGGAGGGGGCGACTGAAGCTTTCTTT. This sequence encodes CASSFLEGATEAFF.

The chain combines TRBV6-5 with TRBJ1-2; TRBD1 agrees at 9 bases. J gave up 8 bases and V 0 bases, and 7 bases lay outside the gene matches. The CDR3 runs to 15 residues. The germline V gene encodes CDR1 MNHEY and CDR2 SVGAGI. The CDR3 is CASSYSSGTGSGYTF. The CDR3 DNA reads as TGTGCCAGCAGTTACTCCTCTGGGACAGGGAGCGGCTACACCTTC.

The rearrangement joins TRBV7-2 to TRBJ2-1; weak D call: TRBD1 (8 bases). V was shortened by 5 bases and J by 7 bases, with 18 bases between the two germline ends. This CDR3 region has 15 residues. From germline, CDR1 is SGHTA and CDR2 FQGNSA. CDR3: CASSLSAQGGNEQFF. For the CDR3, the DNA is TGTGCCAGCAGCCTGTCAGCACAGGGGGGGAATGAGCAGTTCTTC.

The chain joins TRBV19 to TRBJ2-3, with D maybe TRBD2 (6 bases). Germline CDR1 LNHDA, CDR2 SQIVND (reference sequence). CDR3 length equals 12 residues. V was pared by 5 bases and J by 9 bases, with 12 bases between. This CDR3 is CASSLLAGTQYF. CDR3 coding DNA: TGTGCCAGTAGTCTGCTGGCGGGAACGCAGTATTTT.

This chain uses TRBV19 with TRBJ1-6; 9 nucleotides agree with TRBD1. Germline loops: CDR1 LNHDA, CDR2 SQIVND (reference sequence). The V segment lost 5 bases and the J segment 5 bases; nucleotides outside the gene matches: 4. The CDR3 consists of 15 residues. CDR3: CASSEQGANNSPLHF. CDR3 DNA: TGTGCCAGTAGTGAACAGGGGGCGAATAATTCACCCCTCCACTTT.

This clone was seen a single time. This sequence joins TRBV29-1 and TRBJ2-5; D is unresolved. From germline, CDR1 is SQVTM and CDR2 ANQGSEA. This CDR3 comprises 14 residues. Trimming removed 1 base from V and 1 base from J, with 10 bases in between. CDR3 amino acids: CSVEVPDIQETQYF. CDR3 nucleotide sequence: TGCAGCGTTGAAGTCCCAGATATCCAAGAGACCCAGTACTTC.

This rearrangement joins TRBV7-9 to TRBJ1-1; the D is unclear. Germline V gene data show CDR1 as SEHNR and CDR2 as FQNEAQ (reference sequence). The CDR3 covers 16 residues. V shed 2 bases and J shed 0 bases, with 13 bases lying between them. The CDR3 loop is CASSLKGRKMNTEAFF. The CDR3 nucleotides read TGTGCCAGCAGCTTAAAAGGTCGGAAAATGAACACTGAAGCTTTCTTT.

To note about this clone: Other DNA sequences of this sample code for an identical CDR3. The chain employs TRBV24-1 and TRBJ1-2; 7 bases agree with TRBD1. The CDR3 has 14 residues. The germline V gene has CDR1 KGHDR and CDR2 SFDVKD. Unmatched junction bases numbered 5, after V lost 4 bases and J lost 4 bases. CDR3 region: CATSDPGQSYGYTF. The CDR3 DNA sequence: TGTGCCACCAGTGACCCGGGACAGAGCTATGGCTACACCTTC.

The V and J genes are TRBV4-1 and TRBJ1-4; TRBD1 aligns across 8 bases. In germline, CDR1 is MGHRA, CDR2 YSYEKL. The CDR3 is made up of 14 amino acids. Germline trimming cut 6 bases from V and 7 bases from J; bases unmatched to any gene: 7. CDR3 sequence: CASSPGGSGEKLFF. The CDR3 nucleotides are TGCGCCAGCAGTCCAGGGGGCTCTGGTGAAAAACTGTTTTTT.

This clone was counted a few times. This chain joins TRBV10-2 and TRBJ1-6, with D maybe TRBD1 (5 bases). Trimming removed 6 bases at V and 10 bases at J, with 13 bases between. The CDR3 has 13 residues. Germline V CDR1 and CDR2: WSHSY, SAAADI. CDR3: CASSEGPSSPLHF. The DNA of the CDR3 is TGCGCCAGCAGCGAGGGACCTTCGTCACCCCTCCACTTT.

This clone was recorded only once. The V and J genes are TRBV28 and TRBJ2-3, with 8 bases fitting TRBD1. The V gene's germline CDR1 is MDHEN and CDR2 SYDVKM. The CDR3 covers 15 residues. V lost 10 bases to trimming and J lost 1 base; unmatched junction nucleotides: 10. The CDR3, as DNA: TGTGCCACCACATCTGACAGGGGCCGCACAGATACGCAGTATTTT. Translation: CATTSDRGRTDTQYF.

This chain links TRBV10-2 with TRBJ2-3; D is undetermined. The CDR3 runs 15 residues. Trimming left V 2 bases short and J 1 base short, with 10 bases between. Looked up from germline, CDR1 is WSHSY and CDR2 is SAAADI. CDR3 DNA: TGCGCCAGCAGTGAGGCCAGCCTGGGCACAGATACGCAGTATTTT. Translated, it gives CASSEASLGTDTQYF.

The rearrangement links TRBV2 to TRBJ1-6; no definite D call. The CDR3 is 14 residues long. From germline, CDR1 is SNHLY and CDR2 FYNNEI. Trimming removed 2 bases at V and 10 bases at J, with 12 bases between. DNA of the CDR3: TGTGCCAGCAGTGAACGTTACTATGGGTCACCCCTCCACTTT. Protein: CASSERYYGSPLHF.

This clone was picked up a small number of times. J is TRBJ2-5 and V is TRBV25-1; D might be TRBD1 (5 bases). The CDR3 spans 13 residues. Germline assignment: CDR1 MGHDK and CDR2 SYGVNS. The V end was cut by 6 bases, the J end by 3 bases, with 11 bases between. For the CDR3, the DNA is TGTGCCAGCAGCAGGACACCCGAAGAGACCCAGTACTTC. Encoded protein: CASSRTPEETQYF.

This sequence joins TRBV29-1 and TRBJ1-2; D perhaps matches TRBD1 (6 bases). Germline V gene sequence: CDR1 SQVTM, CDR2 ANQGSEA. The CDR3 runs to 15 residues. Trimming took 5 bases from V and 2 from J, leaving 18 bases between them. In DNA, the CDR3 is TGCAGCGTTTATGGCGGGACAAGACAAAACTATGGCTACACCTTC. This gives the protein CSVYGGTRQNYGYTF.

The V gene is TRBV5-5, the J gene TRBJ2-7, with unresolved D. The V and J ends lost 2 bases and 3 bases respectively, with 6 bases between them. This CDR3 contains 12 residues. Germline CDR1 and CDR2: SGHKS and YYEKEE (reference sequence). This CDR3 reads CASSLTGYEQYF. CDR3 nucleotides: TGTGCCAGCAGCTTAACGGGCTACGAGCAGTACTTC.

This rearrangement joins TRBV7-2 to TRBJ1-2, with 9 bases lining up with TRBD1. The CDR3 is made up of 16 amino acids. CDR1 and CDR2 (germline): SGHTA, FQGNSA. V lost 2 bases, J lost 8 bases, and 12 bases stayed unmatched. The CDR3 region is CASSLMLGQGARGYTF. The CDR3 coding sequence is TGTGCCAGCAGCTTAATGCTGGGACAGGGAGCTCGAGGCTACACCTTC. Based on the CDR3 plus reference TRBV7-2 and TRBJ1-2, the full variable domain is GAGVSQSPSNKVTEKGKDVELRCDPISGHTALYWYRQSLGQGLEFLIYFQGNSAPDKSGLPSDRFSAERTGGSVSTLTIQRTQQEDSAVYLCASSLMLGQGARGYTFGSGTRLTVV.

V gene TRBV18 combines with J gene TRBJ2-1; 7 nucleotides line up with TRBD1. The germline V gene encodes CDR1 KGHSH and CDR2 LQKENI. The V and J ends lost 6 bases and 2 bases, in that order; junction bases with no gene match: 10. The length of the CDR3 is 16 residues. In DNA, the CDR3 is TGTGCCAGCTCCCCTACCCGGGACAGCCCCTACAATGAGCAGTTCTTC. The encoded protein is CASSPTRDSPYNEQFF.

V gene TRBV11-3 combines with J gene TRBJ2-1; TRBD1 might be the D (6 bases). The CDR3 spans 15 residues. The ends were cut back, 6 bases at V and 2 bases at J, with 14 bases in the middle. Looked up from germline, CDR1 is SGHNT and CDR2 is YENEEA. CDR3 protein: CASSFEQGAYNEQFF. The CDR3 DNA reads TGTGCCAGCAGTTTCGAACAGGGAGCCTACAATGAGCAGTTCTTC. Full variable domain (missing parts from reference TRBV11-3 and TRBJ2-1): EAGVVQSPRYKIIEKKQPVAFWCNPISGHNTLYWYLQNLGQGPELLIRYENEEAVDDSQLPKDRFSAERLKGVDSTLKIQPAELGDSAVYLCASSFEQGAYNEQFFGPGTRLTVL.

This rearrangement joins TRBV7-9 to TRBJ1-1; D might be TRBD1 (5 bases). The CDR3 extends over 14 amino acids. V was cut by 4 bases and J by 4 bases, with 13 bases left in between. The germline V gene has CDR1 SEHNR and CDR2 FQNEAQ (reference sequence). CDR3 bases: TGTGCCAGCAGCTCCGCTGGCGGGGCCACTGAAGCTTTCTTT. Translated: CASSSAGGATEAFF. The whole variable domain, remainder taken from reference TRBV7-9 and TRBJ1-1, is DTGVSQNPRHKITKRGQNVTFRCDPISEHNRLYWYRQTLGQGPEFLTYFQNEAQLEKSRLLSDRFSAERPKGSFSTLEIQRTEQGDSAMYLCASSSAGGATEAFFGQGTRLTVV.

The gene calls are TRBV19 and TRBJ1-4; TRBD1 matches 7 bases. The CDR3 runs to 15 residues. From germline, CDR1 is LNHDA and CDR2 SQIVND (reference sequence). V shed 4 bases and J 8 bases; nucleotides not matched to a gene: 10. Here the CDR3 DNA reads TGTGCCAGTAGTACCTCAGGGGGGATGAGCGAAAAACTGTTTTTT. Its translation is CASSTSGGMSEKLFF.